One T cell receptor beta chain is described in this entry. This clonotype was observed many times. Its antigen has not been determined. It has no much larger one-base neighbor in the sample; base qualities were not kept. The data were taken from a study of neurological immune-mediated disorders (dated by TCRdb to about 2019). Study-level background: Among the 35 or so multiple sclerosis patients, approximately 31 had relapsing-remitting MS and 3 had secondary progressive MS. Using UMI-based sequencing, the study compared peripheral blood TCR-beta repertoires from patients with HTLV-I-associated myelopathy (HAM/TSP), patients with multiple sclerosis, and healthy controls. The roughly 110 TCR-beta libraries included longitudinal samples, technical triplicates and paired sorted CD4+ and CD8+ T-cell subsets alongside PBMC samples. The cohort was made up of 68 subjects, consisting of some 14 HAM/TSP patients, 35 or so multiple sclerosis patients and around 20 healthy controls. General findings and caveats noted by the study authors: No clinical or MRI features were associated with the MS cluster, and the authors said that larger cohorts are needed. TCR clonal expansion was highest in HAM/TSP patients and lowest in MS patients, with MS patients falling below even healthy controls. No identical CDR3 amino acid sequences were shared among expanded clones across subjects, suggesting private TCR-beta repertoires in all groups. Repertoires from 18 of 34 MS patients were grouped by phylogenetic analysis into a cluster of related CDR3 sequences, suggesting a possible repertoire-level signature.

cDNA synthesis used template-switch 5'RACE with a primer carrying a 10-nucleotide random unique molecular identifier tagging each TCR transcript. Over 180 million TCR-beta sequences, covering 15-18 subjects, were produced in each sequencing run. The RNeasy kit was used to extract total RNA. TCR-beta VDJ regions were amplified with primers for the TCR constant region and the 5'RACE anchor, using the KAPA Real-time Library Amplification kit. A first PCR added sample indexes and Illumina adaptors, and a second PCR then raised library yield. After Ampure bead purification, the TCR product of roughly 650 bp was size-selected on a 2% E-gel SizeSelection system. Library quality was checked on a Bioanalyzer, concentration was measured with Qubit, and libraries were quantified with the Kapa Library Quantification kit before pooling. An Illumina HiSeq 2500 sequenced the libraries paired-end 2 x 150 bp. To increase sequence diversity, roughly 24-32% phiX was spiked into each library pool. In the paper's pipeline: Quality-filtered reads were processed with the UMI-based MiGEC pipeline, and over 75% of raw TCR sequences were removed by the MiGEC pipeline during error correction. VDJ genes were aligned to IMGT germline references, and clonotypes were defined by unique CDR3 amino acid sequence plus V-J genes. Clonal expansion, Shannon diversity, and CDR3 relatedness (CalcPairwiseDistances, ClusterSamples) were evaluated with VDJtools, and phylogenetic trees were built with CLCbio workbench. Expanded clones were defined as having at least 8 unique UMIs, based on coefficient-of-variation modelling across technical triplicates. The public sequencing data were trimmed at Q25 with fastp and processed into clonotypes with MiXCR by TCRdb, which kept only in-frame beta chains. Under each unique CDR3 protein, matching rows form one entry showing the most common genes and DNA. TCRdb's processing, not the authors' own work, is the source of the V and J calls. The sample data list about 58,000 distinct CDR3 sequences, and about 2.5% of these were observed just once. The ten most abundant clones make up about 2.9% of the sample.

For the unsorted PBMC libraries, 2 million PBMCs were stored in RNAlater at -80 degrees C until RNA extraction and were used to generate the libraries. Multiple sclerosis patients were enrolled in a US clinical protocol under which disease progression was evaluated by magnetic resonance imaging. Peripheral blood was subjected to Ficoll-Hypaque density gradient centrifugation to isolate PBMCs, which were then cryopreserved in liquid nitrogen. The TCR was taken from a man aged 45-60 years with multiple sclerosis. The specimen sequenced was PBMCs.

The base sequence is TGTGCCAGCAGCTTAGCGGGGGGACGAAGCACAGATACGCAGTATTTT. It translates as CASSLAGGRSTDTQYF. In this chain, TRBV14 is recombined with TRBJ2-3, with 10 bases in between that match TRBD2. The CDR3 goes from the cysteine to the phenylalanine over 16 residues. Here the CDR3 DNA is all that survives: 48 bases in frame from base 1. Via the germline V gene, CDR1 is SGHDN and CDR2 FVKESK. V lost 5 bases and J lost 0 bases, and the count of bases not matched to a germline gene is 5.